Below, 17 T cell receptor beta chains from the same sample are listed, as sequenced in a study of T cell responses to AZD1222 COVID-19 vaccine. Data came from immunoSEQ multiplex PCR; TCRdb stores just in-frame clones and leaves some out. The sample has about 110,000 clones; 90% to 95% are singletons. The sample in question was peripheral blood, obtained on day 0 of AZD1222 vaccination. The receptor source for this set is an adult in good health.

This clone occurred once. The chain recombines TRBV9 with TRBJ1-2, with D perhaps TRBD1 (5 bases). Germline V gene lookup returns CDR1 SGDLS and CDR2 YYNGEE. The CDR3 extends over 14 amino acids. Trimming removed 4 bases at V and 5 bases at J, with 15 bases between. CDR3 amino acids: CASSPSGAGYGYTF. CDR3 DNA sequence: TGTGCCAGCAGCCCCTCCGGGGCAGGTTATGGCTACACCTTC.

This chain uses TRBV28 with TRBJ1-1; tentative D call: TRBD1 (6 bases). V lost 2 bases and J lost 0, with 10 bases in between. The CDR3 has 15 residues. In germline, CDR1 is MDHEN, CDR2 SYDVKM. Written as DNA, the CDR3 is TGTGCCAGCAGTTTAAATAGGGGGGTGAACACTGAAGCTTTCTTT. It translates to CASSLNRGVNTEAFF.

This chain joins TRBV21-1 and TRBJ1-1. TRBV21-1 is reported as a pseudogene. The CDR3 spans 15 residues. The CDR3 loop is CASSDGAVNLSEAFF. CDR3 DNA: TGTGCCAGCAGCGATGGAGCGGTGAATCTTTCTGAAGCTTTCTTT.

The rearrangement uses TRBV4-2 and TRBJ1-4; D is unclear. Germline CDR1 reads LGHNA; CDR2 reads YNFKEQ. There are 15 residues in the CDR3. V shed 2 bases and J shed 7 bases, with 14 bases lying between them. CDR3: CASSQIQASGEKLFF. Here the CDR3 DNA reads TGTGCCAGCAGCCAAATACAAGCCTCTGGTGAAAAACTGTTTTTT.

This chain links TRBV25-1 with TRBJ1-2; the D gene is possibly TRBD1 (6 bases). The CDR3 covers 15 residues. Germline values: CDR1 MGHDK, CDR2 SYGVNS. Trimming took 7 bases from V and 6 from J, leaving 21 bases between them. CDR3 in amino acids: CASTPRQEGKNGYTF. The CDR3 DNA sequence: TGTGCCAGCACCCCCCGACAGGAAGGGAAGAATGGCTACACCTTC.

The genes are TRBV7-3 and TRBJ1-1; the D is unclear. Per germline, CDR1 SGHTA and CDR2 FQGTGA. V was trimmed by 2 bases and J by 11 bases, leaving 12 bases between them. The CDR3 sequence is 12 residues long. CDR3: CASSLADNVAFF. CDR3 nucleotide sequence: TGTGCCAGCAGCTTAGCCGACAACGTGGCTTTCTTT.

The gene calls are TRBV5-1 and TRBJ1-6; TRBD1 matches 10 bases. In germline, CDR1 is SGHRS, CDR2 YFSETQ. CDR3 length equals 15 residues. V trimming: 3 bases; J trimming: 7 bases; junction bases outside the gene matches: 4. The CDR3 region has the DNA TGCGCCAGCAGCTGGGACAGGGGCTTGAATTCACCCCTCCACTTT. It is translated as CASSWDRGLNSPLHF.

CDR3 sequence (DNA): TGTGCCAGCAGCTTATGGGGACCGAACACTGAAGCTTTCTTT. This codes for CASSLWGPNTEAFF. The gene calls are TRBV7-9 and TRBJ1-1, with D tentatively TRBD1 (5 bases). Germline CDR1 reads SEHNR; CDR2 reads FQNEAQ (reference sequence). V shed 2 bases and J shed 1 base, with 8 bases lying between them. The CDR3 is 14 amino acids.

This sequence joins TRBV3-1 (or the pseudogene TRBV3-2) and TRBJ2-3; perhaps TRBD2 as D (7 bases). The V gene's germline CDR1 is LGHDT and CDR2 YNNKEL (reference sequence). The CDR3 covers 16 residues. The V gene lost 4 bases and the J gene lost 4 bases, with 18 bases spanning the gap. The CDR3 reads CASSLQRGGAADTQYF. The CDR3 nucleotides are TGTGCCAGCAGCCTCCAACGTGGGGGGGCCGCAGATACGCAGTATTTT.

The chain uses TRBV30 and TRBJ1-1, with D possibly TRBD1 on 5 matching bases. V was clipped by 1 base and J by 10 bases, with 10 bases between them. CDR1 and CDR2 (germline): GTSNPN, SVGIG (reference sequence). The CDR3 is 11 amino acids. CDR3 loop: CAWSAGALAFF. The CDR3 nucleotides are TGTGCCTGGAGTGCTGGGGCCTTAGCTTTCTTT.

This clone was found once. The V gene is TRBV29-1, the J gene TRBJ2-3; no definite D call. Between the trimmed V and J ends, which lost 5 bases and 2 bases, there was a span of 11 bases. This CDR3 has 13 residues. Per germline, CDR1 SQVTM and CDR2 ANQGSEA. The DNA of the CDR3 is TGCAGCGTTCACTTAGCCCCCACAGATACGCAGTATTTT. Amino acids: CSVHLAPTDTQYF.

The chain carries TRBV7-2 and TRBJ2-1; no clear D. The CDR3 sequence is 16 residues long. Germline V gene data show CDR1 as SGHTA and CDR2 as FQGNSA. Trimming took 0 bases from V and 0 from J, leaving 9 bases between them. In DNA, the CDR3 is TGTGCCAGCAGCTTAGCCACCCCGGTCTCCTACAATGAGCAGTTCTTC. Translating gives CASSLATPVSYNEQFF. Full variable domain (missing parts from reference TRBV7-2 and TRBJ2-1): GAGVSQSPSNKVTEKGKDVELRCDPISGHTALYWYRQSLGQGLEFLIYFQGNSAPDKSGLPSDRFSAERTGGSVSTLTIQRTQQEDSAVYLCASSLATPVSYNEQFFGPGTRLTVL.

The chain links TRBV12-3 or TRBV12-4 to TRBJ1-1; 7 positions match TRBD1. The CDR3 has 13 amino acids. With 4 bases clipped from V and 1 base from J, the junction kept 0 bases outside the gene matches. This chain's CDR3 is CASSYRGNTEAFF. The CDR3 region has the DNA TGTGCCAGCAGTTACAGGGGGAACACTGAAGCTTTCTTT.

The chain is built from TRBV6-6 and TRBJ1-2, with D possibly matching TRBD1 (6 bases). CDR1 is MNHNY and CDR2 is SVGAGI in the germline V gene (reference sequence). Trimming cost V 4 bases and J 4 bases, with 16 bases left between them. The CDR3 covers 15 residues. In nucleotides, the CDR3 is TGTGCCAGCAGTTGGGGACCGCCGGGGGCCTATGGCTACACCTTC. Translation gives CASSWGPPGAYGYTF.

The chain has TRBV4-3 and TRBJ1-3; D ambiguous. Germline CDR1 reads LGHNA; CDR2 reads YSLEER. The germline V and J ends were trimmed by 1 base and 2 bases, with 3 bases remaining between them. This CDR3 is built from 13 residues. The chain's CDR3 is CASSQVPGNTIYF. The CDR3 DNA is TGCGCCAGCAGCCAAGTCCCTGGAAACACCATATATTTT.

The J gene is TRBJ1-3, the V gene TRBV9, with D hard to call. Trimming left V 3 bases short and J 4 bases short, with 11 bases between. This CDR3 is 14 amino acids long. The germline V gene has CDR1 SGDLS and CDR2 YYNGEE. Here the CDR3 DNA reads TGTGCCAGCAGCGGTTCCCTGGGGGGAAACACCATATATTTT. This codes for CASSGSLGGNTIYF.

The chain couples TRBV5-1 to TRBJ2-6, with 8 positions matching TRBD1. Germline lookup yields CDR1 SGHRS and CDR2 YFSETQ. This CDR3 region has 18 residues. Unmatched junction bases numbered 11, after V lost 4 bases and J lost 2 bases. Here the CDR3 reads CASSGGQGIPTGANVLTF. CDR3 sequence (DNA): TGCGCCAGCAGCGGAGGACAGGGAATACCCACTGGGGCCAACGTCCTGACTTTC. Variable domain in full (rest from reference TRBV5-1 and TRBJ2-6): KAGVTQTPRYLIKTRGQQVTLSCSPISGHRSVSWYQQTPGQGLQFLFEYFSETQRNKGNFPGRFSGRQFSNSRSEMNVSTLELGDSALYLCASSGGQGIPTGANVLTFGAGSRLTVL.